This passage covers 26 T cell receptor beta chains from one sample sequenced in a study of blood T cell repertoires in COVID-19. Generated by immunoSEQ multiplex PCR, the TCRdb table keeps only in-frame clones and is missing some. Of about 200,000 clones in the sample, roughly 79% were seen once. The sample consisted of peripheral blood. These receptors originate from a human donor with acute or convalescent COVID-19. The donor label of this sample is uncertain.

The chain has TRBV18 and TRBJ1-1; 8 bases are shared with TRBD1. This CDR3 has 17 amino acids. V shed 4 bases and J 0 bases; nucleotides not matched to a gene: 10. The germline V gene has CDR1 KGHSH and CDR2 LQKENI. CDR3 coding DNA: TGTGCCAGCTCACGGCAGCAGGGGGCTTTGATGAACACTGAAGCTTTCTTT. This sequence encodes CASSRQQGALMNTEAFF.

This clone was seen more than once but under ten times. The chain joins TRBV29-1 to TRBJ2-1, with a tentative D call TRBD2 (6 bases). Looked up from germline, CDR1 is SQVTM and CDR2 is ANQGSEA. The CDR3 contains 17 residues. The V and J ends lost 7 bases and 8 bases respectively, with 30 bases between them. DNA of the CDR3: TGCAGCGCCTTAAGGGGCACGAGGACTACCTTGGACGATGAGCAGTTCTTC. Amino acids: CSALRGTRTTLDDEQFF.

In DNA, the CDR3 is TGTGCCAGCAGCCAGGGGACAGGGAGGGATTCGGGCTACACCTTC. It specifies CASSQGTGRDSGYTF. The rearrangement joins TRBV3-1 (or the pseudogene TRBV3-2) to TRBJ1-2; 9 nucleotides align to TRBD1. The germline CDR1 and CDR2 sequences are LGHDT and YNNKEL (reference sequence). Losses at the gene ends were 3 bases for V and 8 bases for J; bases not matched to a gene: 10. The CDR3 totals 15 residues.

The genes are TRBV5-1 and TRBJ2-7; D is perhaps TRBD2 (6 bases). V dropped 1 base and J dropped 3 bases, with 11 bases sitting between them. The CDR3 extends over 14 amino acids. Germline V gene sequence: CDR1 SGHRS, CDR2 YFSETQ. CDR3 protein: CASSLSAGGYEQYF. CDR3 DNA sequence: TGCGCCAGCAGCTTGTCAGCGGGTGGCTACGAGCAGTACTTC.

CDR3 sequence (DNA): TGTGCCAGCAGCCCAGAGATTGGCGGATACGAGCAGTACTTC. This translates into CASSPEIGGYEQYF. This chain connects TRBV7-8 to TRBJ2-7; D unresolved. Germline V CDR1 and CDR2: SGHVS, FQNEAQ. The CDR3 runs 14 residues. Trimming removed 5 bases at V and 4 bases at J, with 15 bases between.

This chain uses TRBV2 with TRBJ1-1; D gene uncertain. V lost 4 bases, J lost 1 base, and 10 bases lay in between. Germline CDR1 and CDR2: SNHLY and FYNNEI. The CDR3 totals 14 residues. The DNA for the CDR3 is TGTGCCAGCAGTGCGGATCGACAGAACACTGAAGCTTTCTTT. It codes for CASSADRQNTEAFF.

This clone came up a few times. The chain combines TRBV7-9 with TRBJ2-1; tentatively, D is TRBD2 (5 bases). Trimming pared 6 bases from V and 3 bases from J, leaving 9 bases between. This CDR3 has 13 residues. Per germline, CDR1 SEHNR and CDR2 FQNEAQ (reference sequence). CDR3 nucleotide sequence: TGTGCCAGCAGGCTTGGGAGCTACAATGAGCAGTTCTTC. Protein: CASRLGSYNEQFF.

The V gene is TRBV19, the J gene TRBJ1-5; D unresolved. Trimming shortened V by 2 bases and J by 4 bases, and 9 bases separated the two germline ends. CDR1 and CDR2 from the germline V gene are LNHDA and SQIVND (reference sequence). This CDR3 has 14 residues. CDR3 in DNA: TGTGCCAGTAGTATAACGGAGTTTAATCAGCCCCAGCATTTT. Residues: CASSITEFNQPQHF.

This clone occurred once. This rearrangement joins TRBV30 to TRBJ1-2; 7 bases agree with TRBD1. Looked up from germline, CDR1 is GTSNPN and CDR2 is SVGIG (reference sequence). The CDR3 runs 16 residues. With V trimmed by 3 bases and J by 8 bases, 18 bases remained unmatched. The CDR3 region is CAWRAIGQAQIGGYTF. Written as DNA, the CDR3 is TGTGCCTGGAGGGCTATCGGACAGGCCCAAATTGGGGGCTACACCTTC.

The chain recombines TRBV6-2 or TRBV6-3 with TRBJ2-5, with TRBD1 matching over 7 bases. CDR1 and CDR2 (germline): MNHEY, SVGEGT. Trimming at V came to 5 bases and at J to 3 bases, leaving 9 bases not matched to a gene. The CDR3 contains 15 residues. CDR3: CASSRAAQGEETQYF. The CDR3 DNA follows: TGTGCCAGCAGTCGAGCGGCCCAGGGGGAAGAGACCCAGTACTTC.

This clone has just one count. This rearrangement joins TRBV24-1 to TRBJ2-1; D may be TRBD2 (6 bases). CDR1 and CDR2 (germline): KGHDR, SFDVKD. V lost 4 bases to trimming and J lost 3 bases, with 12 bases between them. The CDR3 contains 15 residues. The CDR3 sequence: CATSEAGKNYNEQFF. The CDR3 nucleotides are TGTGCCACCAGTGAGGCGGGGAAGAACTACAATGAGCAGTTCTTC.

The gene calls are TRBV29-1 and TRBJ2-1; tentatively, D is TRBD1 (5 bases). This CDR3 is 12 amino acids long. Trimming stripped 4 bases from V and 7 bases from J, with 11 bases between. CDR1 SQVTM and CDR2 ANQGSEA come from the germline V gene. The CDR3 sequence: CSVVAGINEQFF. The CDR3 bases are TGCAGCGTTGTGGCAGGGATAAATGAGCAGTTCTTC.

The rearrangement uses TRBV5-1 and TRBJ2-5, with D perhaps matching TRBD2 (6 bases). The CDR3 is 14 residues long. V lost 4 bases, J lost 4 bases, and 14 bases lay in between. CDR1 SGHRS and CDR2 YFSETQ come from the germline V gene. CDR3 sequence reads: CASSLGTGGETQYF. The CDR3 region has the DNA TGCGCCAGCAGCCTAGGGACCGGGGGAGAGACCCAGTACTTC.

In its sample, this clone was seen a few times. The rearrangement joins TRBV11-2 to TRBJ1-6; D is perhaps TRBD1 (5 bases). CDR3 length equals 15 residues. CDR1 SGHAT and CDR2 FQNNGV come from the germline V gene. Trimming shortened V by 0 bases and J by 9 bases, and 12 bases separated the two germline ends. The DNA of the CDR3 is TGTGCCAGCAGCTTAGAGGGGGGTTCGGGTTCACCCCTCCACTTT. Translated, it gives CASSLEGGSGSPLHF.

This clone was detected once. The J gene is TRBJ2-1, the V gene TRBV5-1; weak D call: TRBD2 (6 bases). Per germline, CDR1 SGHRS and CDR2 YFSETQ. The CDR3 has 12 residues. V was pared by 4 bases and J by 6 bases, with 8 bases between. CDR3 amino acids: CASSRTINEQFF. CDR3 nucleotide sequence: TGCGCCAGCAGCCGGACTATCAATGAGCAGTTCTTC.

This chain uses TRBV2 with TRBJ2-5; tentative D call: TRBD1 (6 bases). Germline CDR1 and CDR2: SNHLY and FYNNEI. The CDR3 sequence is 14 residues long. Trimming cost V 5 bases and J 4 bases, with 14 bases left between them. CDR3 in amino acids: CASSPTGMVETQYF. The CDR3 DNA reads TGTGCCAGCAGTCCAACAGGGATGGTAGAGACCCAGTACTTC.

This clone appeared once. V gene TRBV2 combines with J gene TRBJ2-7; 13 positions agree with TRBD2. Germline V gene sequence: CDR1 SNHLY, CDR2 FYNNEI. This CDR3 region has 14 residues. Trimming took 6 bases from V and 6 from J; bases not matched to a gene: 5. The CDR3, as DNA: TGTGCCAGCAGCGGACTAGCGGGAGTGGTCGAGCAGTACTTC. It is translated as CASSGLAGVVEQYF.

V and J are TRBV5-8 and TRBJ2-5; TRBD2 matches at 16 bases. This CDR3 spans 17 amino acids. Per germline, CDR1 SGHTS and CDR2 YDEGEE. V was clipped by 1 base and J by 3 bases; unmatched bases: 3. CDR3 sequence (DNA): TGTGCCAGCAGCTTGATGGGACTAGCGGGAGGGAAAGAGACCCAGTACTTC. It codes for CASSLMGLAGGKETQYF.

The table lists this clone with a few counts. The chain carries TRBV21-1 and TRBJ2-3; the table names TRBD1, a call not compared with the DNA. TRBV21-1 is described as a pseudogene. The CDR3 has 16 residues. CDR3 protein: CASSKGGTGRTDTQYF. In nucleotides, the CDR3 is TGTGCCAGCAGCAAAGGGGGGACAGGGAGGACAGATACGCAGTATTTT.

This clone was recorded only once. This rearrangement joins TRBV13 to TRBJ2-7, with TRBD1 matching 8 bases. The germline V gene has CDR1 PRHDT and CDR2 FYEKMQ (reference sequence). The CDR3 is 15 residues long. V gave up 4 bases and J gave up 0 bases; unmatched junction bases: 5. In DNA, the CDR3 is TGTGCCAGCAGCTCCGGACAGGGAAGCTCCTACGAGCAGTACTTC. Protein sequence: CASSSGQGSSYEQYF.

Worth noting for this clone: The same CDR3 arises from other DNA sequences in this sample as well. The rearrangement links TRBV7-8 to TRBJ1-5, with 7 bases that match TRBD1. Germline loops: CDR1 SGHVS, CDR2 FQNEAQ. This CDR3 is built from 15 residues. The trim removed 0 bases at V and 5 bases at J, leaving 4 bases unmatched. The CDR3 nucleotides are TGTGCCAGCAGCTTAGCCCAGGGGGTCGATCAGCCCCAGCATTTT. It translates to CASSLAQGVDQPQHF.

This chain uses TRBV19 with TRBJ1-2; the match to TRBD1 covers 9 bases. V lost 4 bases to trimming and J lost 4 bases; unmatched junction nucleotides: 7. The CDR3 extends over 15 amino acids. The germline V gene has CDR1 LNHDA and CDR2 SQIVND (reference sequence). In DNA form, the CDR3 reads TGTGCCAGTAGTACTCCGGGACAGGGAGGCTATGGCTACACCTTC. Translated, it gives CASSTPGQGGYGYTF. Using reference TRBV19 and TRBJ1-2 for the parts outside the CDR3, the full variable domain is DGGITQSPKYLFRKEGQNVTLSCEQNLNHDAMYWYRQDPGQGLRLIYYSQIVNDFQKGDIAEGYSVSREKKESFPLTVTSAQKNPTAFYLCASSTPGQGGYGYTFGSGTRLTVV.

V usage is TRBV7-9 and J usage is TRBJ1-1, with D uncertain. The CDR3 covers 13 residues. V gave up 5 bases and J gave up 1 base, with 8 bases separating them. CDR1 SEHNR and CDR2 FQNEAQ come from the germline V gene (reference sequence). In DNA form, the CDR3 reads TGTGCCAGCAGCCAGACTGCGAACACTGAAGCTTTCTTT. It is translated as CASSQTANTEAFF.

The gene calls are TRBV30 and TRBJ2-1, with D tentatively TRBD1 (6 bases). Trimming shortened V by 6 bases and J by 7 bases, and 10 bases separated the two germline ends. This CDR3 region has 11 residues. Germline V gene lookup returns CDR1 GTSNPN and CDR2 SVGIG (reference sequence). CDR3 amino acids: CACSRGNEQFF. CDR3 in DNA: TGTGCCTGTTCGAGGGGGAATGAGCAGTTCTTC.

V is TRBV6-6 and J is TRBJ2-4; D not resolved. Trimming took 7 bases from V and 0 from J, leaving 16 bases between them. The CDR3 has 16 residues. Germline lookup yields CDR1 MNHNY and CDR2 SVGAGI (reference sequence). CDR3 protein: CASTLEELLAKNIQYF. CDR3 nucleotides: TGTGCCAGCACCCTCGAGGAACTTCTAGCCAAAAACATTCAGTACTTC.

The chain links TRBV6-6 to TRBJ1-2; no reliable D call. V was shortened by 6 bases and J by 0 bases, with 11 bases between the two germline ends. CDR1 and CDR2 (germline): MNHNY, SVGAGI (reference sequence). The CDR3 totals 14 residues. The chain's CDR3 is CASRPSGANYGYTF. The CDR3 DNA follows: TGTGCCAGCAGGCCGTCCGGGGCTAACTATGGCTACACCTTC.